This T cell receptor beta chain emerged from a study of shared clonotypes between healthy human individuals (dated by TCRdb to the early 2020s). Context from the whole study: The cohort included a few men and a couple of women between 18 and 49 years of age. For each donor, three plates each were used for CD4 naive and CD4 memory, two plates were used for CD8 naive, and one plate was used for CD8 memory. To increase sequencing depth and limit assay-specific biases, TCR repertoire library preparation and sequencing were carried out by different laboratories using diverse techniques. Between about 0.85 and 8.9 billion PBMCs per donor were obtained by leukapheresis. The study deeply sequenced blood TCR repertoires of 5 or 6 healthy adults to estimate repertoire size and the extent of clonotype sharing between individuals. General conclusions and limits of the study: The small number of donors limited the genetic and exposure-history diversity represented. When several donors were compared, the shared fraction of clonotypes was 5% to 6.5% for naive CD4, around 3.5% for naive CD8, more than 2% for memory CD4, and less than 0.45% for memory CD8. Incomplete sequencing was indicated by rarefaction of sorted-subset datasets, despite the large sequencing depth. Higher generation probabilities were observed for clonotypes shared by all four sorted-subset donors than for non-shared clonotypes. Sampling was restricted to blood, and TCR repertoires in tissue are likely to differ from TCR repertoires in blood. Estimated clonotype richness was generally larger for naive than for memory subsets. Pairwise subsampling indicated that sequencing depth was expected to affect the degree of clonotype sharing among donors.

The junction carries 9 bases between V and J, which are trimmed by 2 bases and 4 bases respectively. The CDR3, cysteine through phenylalanine, is 14 amino acids long. Only CDR3 DNA remains: 42 bases, in frame from the first base. As encoded in the germline V gene (reference sequence), CDR1 is SEHNR while CDR2 is FQNEAQ. To note about this clone: Its recognized antigen is unknown. Base qualities are not provided; no much larger clone lies one nucleotide away.

Using the deep immunoSEQ assay, multiplex PCR amplified TCR CDR3 regions from genomic DNA. For each cell subset, the extracted genomic DNA was distributed evenly across all wells of several immunoSEQ 96-well plates, and each plate served as one replicate. For sorted subsets, around 200 ng genomic DNA, equal to tens of thousands of T cell genomes, was loaded into each replicate PCR. Purified libraries were quantified with a Qubit 3.0 fluorometer, sized on a Bioanalyzer 2100, and re-quantified with the KAPA Library Quantification kit. A separate single-read 150-cycle Illumina NextSeq 550 flow cell was used to sequence each immunoSEQ 96-well plate. The published analysis was carried out like this. Because the immunoSEQ output included only junctional sequences and no quality scores, the filtering could not be the same as the filtering used for full-length reads. Sequences were annotated with PyIR, a Python wrapper for IgBLAST v1.9, and V/J genes and CDR3 were assigned using IMGT germline references. Any read was removed if the V/J assignment was weak (E-value above 1e-6), the CDR3 was missing, or the read contained stop codons, out-of-frame junctions, or ambiguous translated residues. V3J clonotypes were defined as sequences sharing an identical inferred V gene, J gene, and CDR3 amino acid sequence. Percentage overlap between repertoires was computed as shared unique clonotypes divided by the size of the smaller repertoire. Repertoire richness was assessed with RTK rarefaction, the Chao1 estimator, and Recon v2.1 estimates of unobserved clonotypes. OLGA was used to compute generation probabilities for all TCRbeta clonotypes that the gDNA method yielded from a few donors. TCRdb re-hosts the immuneACCESS table, in-frame sequences only. Its copies lack some clones; in the studies checked, an unresolved V gene accounts for under half of them, and the cause for the rest is not known. V, J and clone size are those of that table, while D and trimming were read from the DNA. This sample has approximately 1.1 million clones in its table, and more than 75% of those were observed once. 0.5% to 0.6% of the sample lies in the top ten.

The donors were healthy, HIV-negative adults who had no recently reported acute infections or vaccinations. All donors were Caucasian adults living in Nashville, Tennessee, USA. CD4+ T cells were enriched by magnetic negative selection; naive cells were then positively selected on CD45RA, and the negative fraction formed the memory subset. Blood was obtained by leukapheresis, after which PBMCs were separated by Ficoll-Histopaque density gradient centrifugation and cryopreserved in liquid nitrogen vapor phase. Purity and quantity of every magnetically sorted T cell population were checked by analytical flow cytometry. From each sorted fraction, genomic DNA was isolated and quantified by UV absorbance on a Nanodrop 2000c.

This chain joins TRBV7-9 to TRBJ1-5; too little of a D gene remains to name it. This TCR derives from a young man in good health. Some clones in this sample may be carry-over from other donors' samples. Sequencing was done on a sample of memory CD4+ T cells from PBMCs. What this sample's cell subset or site label stands for: CD45RA-negative fraction. CDR3 region: CASSLSQWNQPQHF. In nucleotides, the sequence is TGTGCCAGCAGCTTAAGTCAATGGAATCAGCCCCAGCATTTT.